These 27 T cell receptor beta chains came from one sample sequenced in a study of cytomegalovirus exposure and HLA in healthy donors (dated by TCRdb to the late 2010s). Library generation was performed with the immunoSEQ multiplex PCR assay. For the multiplex PCR, a mixture combining 60 forward primers for TCR Vbeta segments and 13 reverse primers for TCR Jbeta segments was used. The source is immuneACCESS, and TCRdb retained only in-frame sequences with V and J called. Part of the clones is not carried over; for the studies checked, unresolved V genes explain less than half of this, and the remainder is unexplained. The sample profile shows some 140,000 clones; less than 85% of them were found once. The ten largest account for approximately 8.8% of the sample. The source material was PBMCs. Receptors were obtained from a woman aged 50 to 60 in good health and CMV-seropositive.

This clone came up a few times. The rearrangement links TRBV11-3 to TRBJ2-7; 9 nucleotides agree with TRBD1. The length of the CDR3 is 18 residues. CDR1 is SGHNT, CDR2 YENEEA, per germline. The ends lost 4 bases at V and 4 bases at J; junction bases unmatched: 17. CDR3 in amino acids: CASSSNTNGTGFQYEQYF. CDR3 in DNA: TGTGCCAGCAGCTCCAATACGAACGGGACAGGGTTTCAGTACGAGCAGTACTTC.

This chain joins TRBV19 and TRBJ2-3; 10 bases map to TRBD2. Germline lookup yields CDR1 LNHDA and CDR2 SQIVND (reference sequence). The ends lost 5 bases at V and 4 bases at J; junction bases unmatched: 9. The CDR3 has 16 amino acids. CDR3 amino acids: CASSPHGAGGADTQYF. CDR3 DNA: TGTGCCAGTAGTCCGCACGGAGCGGGGGGGGCAGATACGCAGTATTTT.

This chain connects TRBV7-9 to TRBJ1-6, with TRBD1 matching over 11 bases. After removal of 4 bases from V and 8 bases from J, the junction contained 10 bases not matched to a gene. Germline loops: CDR1 SEHNR, CDR2 FQNEAQ (reference sequence). This CDR3 is 17 amino acids long. CDR3 coding DNA: TGTGCCAGCAGCTCTAGGACAGGGGGCGGTATGGATTCACCCCTCCACTTT. Translating it yields CASSSRTGGGMDSPLHF.

The chain combines TRBV7-3 with TRBJ2-1; a possible D gene is TRBD2 (5 bases). V lost 5 bases to trimming and J lost 0 bases, with 14 bases between them. The CDR3 is 16 amino acids. Germline V gene lookup returns CDR1 SGHTA and CDR2 FQGTGA. CDR3 sequence: CASSPYTGSSYNEQFF. DNA for the CDR3: TGTGCCAGCAGCCCTTACACGGGGAGCTCCTACAATGAGCAGTTCTTC.

In this sample, this clone turned up a few times. Here the CDR3 reads CASSSDRARAFF. CDR3 sequence (DNA): TGTGCCAGCAGCTCCGACAGAGCCCGAGCTTTCTTT. The V call is TRBV25-1, the J call TRBJ1-1; the D gene is possibly TRBD1 (5 bases). Germline lookup yields CDR1 MGHDK and CDR2 SYGVNS. The CDR3 sequence is 12 residues long. V gave up 6 bases and J gave up 10 bases, with 15 bases separating them.

The genes are TRBV28 and TRBJ1-5, with no clear D. Trimming stripped 6 bases from V and 4 bases from J, with 4 bases between. CDR3 length equals 11 residues. Germline CDR1 and CDR2: MDHEN and SYDVKM. CDR3 amino acids: CASSYNQPQHF. DNA for the CDR3: TGTGCCAGCAGCTATAATCAGCCCCAGCATTTT.

The chain links TRBV19 to TRBJ2-3; the match to TRBD1 covers 8 bases. CDR3 length equals 14 residues. Germline CDR1 LNHDA, CDR2 SQIVND (reference sequence). The J segment lost 1 base and the V segment lost 3 bases, leaving 0 bases of the junction unmatched. The chain's CDR3 is CASSMGQGTDTQYF. As DNA, the CDR3 is TGTGCCAGTAGTATGGGACAGGGCACAGATACGCAGTATTTT.

The chain employs TRBV5-8 and TRBJ2-3, with D perhaps TRBD2 (5 bases). Germline CDR1 is SGHTS and CDR2 is YDEGEE. Trimming took 2 bases from V and 4 from J, leaving 11 bases between them. The CDR3 loop spans 14 amino acids. CDR3 loop: CASSFRTEADTQYF. CDR3 coding DNA: TGTGCCAGCAGCTTCCGGACTGAAGCAGATACGCAGTATTTT.

J is TRBJ1-5 and V is TRBV27; D is unresolved. The germline V gene has CDR1 MNHEY and CDR2 SMNVEV (reference sequence). V was shortened by 3 bases and J by 2 bases, with 5 bases between the two germline ends. CDR3 size: 13 residues. DNA of the CDR3: TGTGCCAGCAGTTTCGGGGGCAATCAGCCCCAGCATTTT. Translating gives CASSFGGNQPQHF.

The chain combines TRBV15 with TRBJ1-6, with 9 bases fitting TRBD1. Looked up from germline, CDR1 is LNHNV and CDR2 is YYDKDF (reference sequence). This CDR3 has 14 amino acids. Trimming took 5 bases from V and 10 from J; bases not matched to a gene: 6. The CDR3 coding sequence is TGTGCCACCAGCCGAAGGACAGGGGTCTCACCCCTCCACTTT. Protein product: CATSRRTGVSPLHF. The full variable domain, its missing parts supplied by reference TRBV15 and TRBJ1-6, is DAMVIQNPRYQVTQFGKPVTLSCSQTLNHNVMYWYQQKSSQAPKLLFHYYDKDFNNEADTPDNFQSRRPNTSFCFLDIRSPGLGDTAMYLCATSRRTGVSPLHFGNGTRLTVT.

The CDR3 sequence is CASSKKGTGEEKLFF. In DNA, the CDR3 is TGTGCCAGCAGCAAGAAAGGGACAGGGGAAGAAAAACTGTTTTTT. The rearrangement links TRBV21-1 to TRBJ1-4; the table's D call of TRBD1 was not tested on the DNA. TRBV21-1 is noted as a pseudogene. CDR3 size: 15 residues.

This clone was seen a few times. The V call is TRBV13, the J call TRBJ2-3; 7 nucleotides agree with TRBD2. V lost 5 bases, J lost 4 bases, and 3 bases stayed unmatched. The CDR3 consists of 13 residues. The V gene's germline CDR1 is PRHDT and CDR2 FYEKMQ (reference sequence). The CDR3 loop is CASSPTSADTQYF. For the CDR3, the DNA is TGTGCCAGCAGCCCTACTAGCGCAGATACGCAGTATTTT.

The V gene is TRBV11-2, the J gene TRBJ1-2; D unresolved. The CDR3 totals 15 residues. Germline values: CDR1 SGHAT, CDR2 FQNNGV. The V and J ends lost 5 bases and 4 bases respectively, with 17 bases between them. The CDR3 coding sequence is TGTGCCAGCAGCGATGTCAGACCACCTAGCTATGGCTACACCTTC. This encodes CASSDVRPPSYGYTF.

This chain links TRBV29-1 with TRBJ1-2; D is undetermined. V was shortened by 6 bases and J by 2 bases, with 4 bases between the two germline ends. Germline V gives CDR1 SQVTM, CDR2 ANQGSEA. CDR3 length: 10 amino acids. Written as DNA, the CDR3 is TGCAGCGTGAGAAACTATGGCTACACCTTC. It codes for CSVRNYGYTF.

This clone was seen a handful of times. J is TRBJ1-1 and V is TRBV25-1; weak D call: TRBD1 (5 bases). The germline V gene has CDR1 MGHDK and CDR2 SYGVNS. CDR3 length: 15 amino acids. V dropped 3 bases and J dropped 11 bases, with 22 bases sitting between them. For the CDR3, the DNA is TGTGCCAGCAGTGACTCCCTTGAAGGGCAGGGTCTGGCTTTCTTT. It codes for CASSDSLEGQGLAFF.

This chain uses TRBV27 with TRBJ1-2; 9 bases align to TRBD1. The CDR3 is made up of 17 amino acids. V lost 3 bases, J lost 0 bases, and 8 bases stayed unmatched. The germline CDR1 and CDR2 sequences are MNHEY and SMNVEV (reference sequence). The CDR3 region is CASSFSLGQGANYGYTF. The CDR3 nucleotides read TGTGCCAGCAGTTTCTCACTGGGACAGGGAGCTAACTATGGCTACACCTTC.

The J gene is TRBJ1-5, the V gene TRBV28; possibly TRBD1 for D (5 bases). The germline V gene encodes CDR1 MDHEN and CDR2 SYDVKM. CDR3 length equals 12 residues. The CDR3 here is CAAMTVDQPQHF. The CDR3 DNA reads as TGTGCGGCTATGACAGTGGATCAGCCCCAGCATTTT.

This sequence joins TRBV9 and TRBJ2-1; 10 positions match TRBD1. CDR1 is SGDLS and CDR2 is YYNGEE in the germline V gene. The CDR3 is 15 residues long. V was pared by 2 bases and J by 7 bases, with 6 bases of the junction left unmatched. Written as DNA, the CDR3 is TGTGCCAGCAGCGTTGTGGGACAGGGGAGTAATGAGCAGTTCTTC. Its translation: CASSVVGQGSNEQFF.

The rearrangement joins TRBV4-2 to TRBJ2-1; maybe TRBD1 (6 bases). CDR3 length equals 15 residues. CDR1 is LGHNA and CDR2 is YNFKEQ in the germline V gene. Trimming removed 0 bases at V and 6 bases at J, with 12 bases between. The CDR3 coding sequence is TGTGCCAGCAGCCAAGATACACAGGGTCGCAATGAGCAGTTCTTC. This codes for CASSQDTQGRNEQFF.

This clone has more than one count but fewer than ten. This chain uses TRBV28 with TRBJ1-4, with 9 positions matching TRBD1. After removal of 5 bases from V and 6 bases from J, the junction contained 7 bases not matched to a gene. Looked up from germline, CDR1 is MDHEN and CDR2 is SYDVKM. The CDR3 runs to 15 residues. The CDR3 here is CASSQNRGLYEKLFF. CDR3 sequence (DNA): TGTGCCAGCAGTCAAAACAGGGGGCTGTATGAAAAACTGTTTTTT.

This clone appeared once. The chain couples TRBV2 to TRBJ2-3; 12 bases map to TRBD2. V lost 4 bases and J lost 6; bases outside the gene matches: 8. There are 16 residues in the CDR3. Germline CDR1 is SNHLY and CDR2 is FYNNEI. CDR3: CASSVGLAGIRDTQYF. The CDR3 DNA follows: TGTGCCAGCAGTGTTGGACTAGCGGGGATAAGGGATACGCAGTATTTT.

As DNA, the CDR3 is TGTGCCAGCAGCTCCTTCCTAGCGGGGAGCTCCTACAATGAGCAGTTCTTC. Residues: CASSSFLAGSSYNEQFF. The V call is TRBV7-2, the J call TRBJ2-1, with TRBD2 identical over 9 bases. The germline V gene encodes CDR1 SGHTA and CDR2 FQGNSA. The CDR3 runs to 17 residues. V lost 4 bases to trimming and J lost 0 bases; unmatched junction nucleotides: 7.

The rearrangement links TRBV2 to TRBJ2-2; 10 positions match TRBD1. This CDR3 is 16 amino acids long. Trimming cost V 4 bases and J 4 bases; bases outside gene matches: 6. The germline V gene has CDR1 SNHLY and CDR2 FYNNEI. The chain's CDR3 is CASSGFWTGGTGELFF. In nucleotides, the CDR3 is TGTGCCAGCAGTGGATTTTGGACAGGGGGCACCGGGGAGCTGTTTTTT.

The chain couples TRBV9 to TRBJ2-5; the match to TRBD2 covers 8 bases. Germline V gene lookup returns CDR1 SGDLS and CDR2 YYNGEE. V shed 0 bases and J 2 bases; nucleotides not matched to a gene: 12. The CDR3 consists of 18 residues. CDR3 amino acids: CASSVGQRVRGGQETQYF. The CDR3 bases are TGTGCCAGCAGCGTAGGGCAGAGAGTACGGGGGGGTCAAGAGACCCAGTACTTC.

This clone was seen only a few times. The chain has TRBV5-1 and TRBJ1-1; D unresolved. The CDR3 extends over 14 amino acids. Trimming shortened V by 0 bases and J by 2 bases, and 8 bases separated the two germline ends. From germline, CDR1 is SGHRS and CDR2 YFSETQ. In nucleotides, the CDR3 is TGCGCCAGCAGCTTGGTTATCAGTAACACTGAAGCTTTCTTT. Encoded protein: CASSLVISNTEAFF.

The V gene is TRBV5-6, the J gene TRBJ2-2; 9 bases align to TRBD1. Trimming took 4 bases from V and 6 from J; bases not matched to a gene: 7. CDR1 is SGHDT, CDR2 YYEEEE, per germline. The CDR3 covers 15 residues. CDR3 sequence: CASSPGTGRAGELFF. For the CDR3, the DNA is TGTGCCAGCAGCCCAGGGACAGGGCGTGCCGGGGAGCTGTTTTTT.

The chain uses TRBV27 and TRBJ2-7; 11 bases agree with TRBD1. Germline CDR1 and CDR2: MNHEY and SMNVEV (reference sequence). V lost 8 bases, J lost 6 bases, and 15 bases stayed unmatched. The CDR3 is made up of 16 amino acids. CDR3 nucleotides: TGTGCCAGCGGATTACAGCTGGGACAGGGGGTTGGCGAGCAGTACTTC. Its translation: CASGLQLGQGVGEQYF.